These 24 T cell receptor beta chains came from one sample sequenced in a study of blood T cell repertoires in COVID-19. TCRdb keeps only in-frame clones here, not all; method: immunoSEQ multiplex PCR. Of about 140,000 clones detected, 85% to 90% appear once; the ten largest clones hold approximately 10%. The sequenced sample was peripheral blood. These receptor sequences come from a woman aged 80 or over with acute or convalescent COVID-19.

The V and J genes are TRBV7-2 and TRBJ1-5; D may be TRBD1 (5 bases). In germline, CDR1 is SGHTA, CDR2 FQGNSA. Trimming took off 3 bases at V and 5 bases at J, with 14 bases between the two ends. The CDR3 is 15 amino acids. CDR3 residues: CASSLQGGLDQPQHF. CDR3 nucleotide sequence: TGTGCCAGCAGCTTGCAGGGAGGGTTGGATCAGCCCCAGCATTTT.

The rearrangement links TRBV6-6 to TRBJ1-1; no firm D call. The germline V gene encodes CDR1 MNHNY and CDR2 SVGAGI (reference sequence). This CDR3 is 13 amino acids long. The V gene lost 10 bases and the J gene lost 5 bases, with 17 bases spanning the gap. CDR3 region: CATTWTLGTEAFF. In DNA form, the CDR3 reads TGTGCCACCACTTGGACTTTAGGAACTGAAGCTTTCTTT.

The chain links TRBV18 to TRBJ1-2; TRBD1 matches 7 bases. V lost 6 bases and J lost 6; bases outside the gene matches: 13. This CDR3 region has 15 residues. In germline, CDR1 is KGHSH, CDR2 LQKENI. CDR3 loop: CASSQRTGGDDGYTF. DNA for the CDR3: TGTGCCAGCTCGCAACGGACAGGAGGAGACGATGGCTACACCTTC.

V usage is TRBV5-1 and J usage is TRBJ1-2; D is possibly TRBD1 (6 bases). The V gene lost 0 bases and the J gene lost 3 bases, with 9 bases spanning the gap. Germline-derived CDR1 and CDR2 are SGHRS and YFSETQ. CDR3 size: 14 residues. The CDR3 reads CASSLDYRDYGYTF. CDR3 coding DNA: TGCGCCAGCAGCTTGGATTACAGGGACTATGGCTACACCTTC.

This chain connects TRBV2 to TRBJ2-2; tentatively, D is TRBD1 (6 bases). Germline CDR1 SNHLY, CDR2 FYNNEI. Between the trimmed V and J ends, which lost 4 bases and 6 bases, there was a span of 18 bases. This CDR3 has 16 amino acids. The DNA of the CDR3 is TGTGCCAGCAGTGTCTACGGACAGCGAGTTCCCGGGGAGCTGTTTTTT. Translating gives CASSVYGQRVPGELFF. Drawing the rest from reference TRBV2 and TRBJ2-2, the complete variable domain is EPEVTQTPSHQVTQMGQEVILRCVPISNHLYFYWYRQILGQKVEFLVSFYNNEISEKSEIFDDQFSVERPDGSNFTLKIRSTKLEDSAMYFCASSVYGQRVPGELFFGEGSRLTVL.

This rearrangement joins TRBV7-3 to TRBJ2-7; 8 bases align to TRBD1. Germline lookup yields CDR1 SGHTA and CDR2 FQGTGA. The CDR3 sequence is 14 residues long. V shed 5 bases, J shed 7 bases, and the junction held 10 bases outside the gene matches. The CDR3 spells CASSPQGAGEEQYF. The CDR3 DNA sequence: TGTGCCAGCAGCCCGCAGGGGGCAGGCGAGGAGCAGTACTTC.

This clone was detected a few times. The genes are TRBV29-1 and TRBJ1-2; 10 bases fit TRBD1. The junction had 10 bases not matched to a gene; V was cut back by 4 bases and J by 5 bases. CDR3 length equals 15 residues. Germline-derived CDR1 and CDR2 are SQVTM and ANQGSEA. The DNA for the CDR3 is TGCAGCGTTGGGGCCGGGACAGGGGTTAGGTATGGCTACACCTTC. Translated, it gives CSVGAGTGVRYGYTF.

V usage is TRBV15 and J usage is TRBJ2-7; D might be TRBD1 (5 bases). The CDR3 has 13 amino acids. V shed 3 bases and J shed 0 bases, with 6 bases lying between them. Germline values: CDR1 LNHNV, CDR2 YYDKDF (reference sequence). CDR3 amino acids: CATSRDTSYEQYF. The CDR3 nucleotides read TGTGCCACCAGCAGGGACACCTCCTACGAGCAGTACTTC.

This clone has just one count. The genes are TRBV6-1 and TRBJ1-1; D is uncertain. This CDR3 is 14 amino acids long. Germline loops: CDR1 MNHNS, CDR2 SASEGT. The ends were cut back, 1 base at V and 4 bases at J, with 10 bases in the middle. The chain's CDR3 is CASSEDRQGTEAFF. The CDR3 DNA reads TGTGCCAGCAGTGAAGACCGACAAGGCACTGAAGCTTTCTTT.

The chain couples TRBV7-9 to TRBJ1-1, with D possibly being TRBD1 (5 bases). Germline lookup yields CDR1 SEHNR and CDR2 FQNEAQ (reference sequence). This CDR3 has 13 residues. The germline V and J ends were trimmed by 5 bases and 1 base, with 8 bases remaining between them. CDR3 protein: CASSVTANTEAFF. DNA for the CDR3: TGTGCCAGCAGCGTGACAGCGAACACTGAAGCTTTCTTT.

V is TRBV9 and J is TRBJ2-7, with D possibly being TRBD1 (5 bases). Germline V gene data show CDR1 as SGDLS and CDR2 as YYNGEE. Trimming cost V 1 base and J 3 bases, with 11 bases left between them. CDR3 length equals 14 residues. The CDR3 loop reads CASSVRPGIYEQYF. The CDR3 DNA reads as TGTGCCAGCAGCGTACGCCCAGGGATCTACGAGCAGTACTTC.

This clone showed up just a few times. This chain joins TRBV30 and TRBJ2-1, with 10 bases matching TRBD2. V was pared by 1 base and J by 5 bases, with 2 bases of the junction left unmatched. This CDR3 comprises 14 residues. CDR1 GTSNPN and CDR2 SVGIG come from the germline V gene (reference sequence). The CDR3 spells CAWSGTSGNNEQFF. In DNA form, the CDR3 reads TGTGCCTGGAGTGGGACTAGCGGTAACAATGAGCAGTTCTTC.

The rearrangement uses TRBV14 and TRBJ1-2; 8 bases agree with TRBD1. V was clipped by 2 bases and J by 4 bases; unmatched bases: 3. The CDR3 extends over 14 amino acids. Per germline, CDR1 SGHDN and CDR2 FVKESK. The CDR3 protein is CASSQTTGAYGYTF. The CDR3 DNA reads TGTGCCAGCAGCCAAACGACAGGGGCCTATGGCTACACCTTC.

V usage is TRBV4-1 and J usage is TRBJ2-1; 7 nucleotides align to TRBD2. Germline CDR1 and CDR2: MGHRA and YSYEKL. The CDR3 is 14 residues long. Unmatched junction bases numbered 8, after V lost 4 bases and J lost 8 bases. The DNA for the CDR3 is TGCGCCAGCAGCCTGCGGGGGTTCGGCTATGAGCAGTTCTTC. Translating it yields CASSLRGFGYEQFF.

The rearrangement joins TRBV7-6 to TRBJ2-3; a weak D match, TRBD1 (6 bases). The V and J ends lost 6 bases and 3 bases respectively, with 16 bases between them. Looked up from germline, CDR1 is SGHVS and CDR2 is FNYEAQ. The CDR3 consists of 15 residues. The CDR3 nucleotides read TGTGCCAGCAGTTTGAGGGGGTTTCAGACAGATACGCAGTATTTT. This encodes CASSLRGFQTDTQYF.

This clone was observed a handful of times. This chain connects TRBV12-5 to TRBJ2-5; 11 bases map to TRBD1. The germline gives CDR1 LGHNT, CDR2 FRNRAP. V lost 1 base, J lost 7 bases, and 2 bases stayed unmatched. The CDR3 spans 14 residues. CDR3: CASGLAGTGGTQYF. In DNA, the CDR3 is TGTGCTAGTGGTTTGGCGGGGACAGGGGGGACCCAGTACTTC.

The chain uses TRBV7-2 and TRBJ1-2; 8 nucleotides match TRBD1. J lost 0 bases, V lost 7 bases, and 7 bases had no gene match. The CDR3 loop spans 15 amino acids. Germline V gives CDR1 SGHTA, CDR2 FQGNSA. The CDR3 loop reads CASIPGTGPNYGYTF. The CDR3 nucleotides read TGTGCCAGCATCCCGGGGACAGGACCTAACTATGGCTACACCTTC.

This clone was picked up a small number of times. The genes are TRBV5-6 and TRBJ2-7; 7 bases are a match to TRBD2. The V gene end was trimmed by 6 bases and the J gene end by 2 bases; junction bases not matched to a gene: 5. Looked up from germline, CDR1 is SGHDT and CDR2 is YYEEEE. The CDR3 is 13 residues long. The CDR3 sequence: CASTYGTTYEQYF. In DNA form, the CDR3 reads TGTGCCAGCACCTACGGGACTACCTACGAGCAGTACTTC.

The chain couples TRBV5-1 to TRBJ1-2; 7 bases align to TRBD1. This CDR3 comprises 15 residues. The V gene's germline CDR1 is SGHRS and CDR2 YFSETQ. J lost 0 bases, V lost 4 bases, and 6 bases had no gene match. CDR3 in DNA: TGCGCCAGCAGCATAGGGACAGTAGCTAACTATGGCTACACCTTC. This translates into CASSIGTVANYGYTF.

The J gene is TRBJ2-1, the V gene TRBV14; 14 bases line up with TRBD2. V dropped 4 bases and J dropped 12; count of bases not matched to a gene: 5. The CDR3 contains 14 residues. Germline CDR1 reads SGHDN; CDR2 reads FVKESK. CDR3 sequence reads: CASSPTSGGAWQFF. The CDR3 DNA is TGTGCCAGCAGCCCGACTAGCGGGGGGGCGTGGCAGTTCTTC.

On this clone itself: A read error may account for a junction end that differs from germline. The chain employs TRBV7-7 and TRBJ2-1, with TRBD2 as a possible D gene (5 bases). Germline assignment: CDR1 SSHAT and CDR2 FNYEAQ (reference sequence). CDR3 length: 13 amino acids. CDR3 sequence reads: CASSLDRGNEQFF. In DNA form, the CDR3 reads TGTGCTAGCAGCTTAGATCGGGGCAATGAGCAGTTCTTC.

The rearrangement uses TRBV5-1 and TRBJ1-1; a weak D match, TRBD1 (5 bases). V dropped 0 bases and J dropped 6 bases, with 12 bases sitting between them. The CDR3 sequence is 14 residues long. CDR1 SGHRS and CDR2 YFSETQ come from the germline V gene. The CDR3 protein is CASSLGQPGAEAFF. The CDR3 coding sequence is TGCGCCAGCAGCTTGGGACAGCCTGGAGCTGAAGCTTTCTTT.

The chain has TRBV7-9 and TRBJ1-6; 7 nucleotides align to TRBD1. Germline assignment: CDR1 SEHNR and CDR2 FQNEAQ (reference sequence). The CDR3 runs to 14 residues. Unmatched junction bases numbered 4, after V lost 1 base and J lost 10 bases. CDR3 bases: TGTGCCAGCAGCTTAGAAGGGGGCTACTCACCCCTCCACTTT. Its protein is CASSLEGGYSPLHF.

V is TRBV14 and J is TRBJ1-3; 7 bases map to TRBD1. The CDR3 has 13 residues. Trimming took 6 bases from V and 4 from J; bases not matched to a gene: 3. Germline V gene sequence: CDR1 SGHDN, CDR2 FVKESK. The CDR3 nucleotides are TGTGCCAGCAGGAGGACAGGCGGAAACACCATATATTTT. Translated, it gives CASRRTGGNTIYF.